The text below deals with one TCR beta chain. This CDR3 is built from 12 residues. Trimming took 4 bases from V and 7 from J, leaving 10 bases between them. The germline CDR1 and CDR2 sequences are SQVTM and ANQGSEA. The data are from a study of shared clonotypes between healthy human individuals. Subsets obtained from CD4+ cells comprised CD45RA+ naive and CD45RA-negative memory cells. Repertoires were generated with immunoSEQ multiplex PCR, while TCRdb's copy carries only in-frame clones and drops some. The table lists under 750,000 clones, approximately 72% of them singletons. The source of this sequence is a woman younger than 45 in good health. The specimen sequenced was memory CD4+ T cells sorted from blood. Subset of the sample: CD45RA-negative fraction. This chain connects TRBV29-1 to TRBJ2-2; D remains ambiguous. The CDR3 nucleotides read TGCAGCGTTGGAAGCGTGAACGGGGAGCTGTTTTTT. This sequence encodes CSVGSVNGELFF.